This T cell receptor (beta chain) was identified in a study of Ad26.COV2.S vaccination and SARS-CoV-2 variants. A word on this clone: Its target is not known.

V was trimmed by 0 bases and J by 9 bases, leaving 9 bases between them. Per germline, CDR1 LGHDT and CDR2 YNNKEL (reference sequence). There are 13 residues in the CDR3. Study-level points and caveats: Comparability of non-spike TCR breadth was observed across vaccine and placebo recipients. Vaccine recipients showed a spike-specific TCR breadth that was higher than in placebo recipients.

TCRdb keeps only in-frame clones here, not all; method: immunoSEQ multiplex PCR. Of around 340,000 clones detected, 75% to 90% appear once; the ten largest clones hold about 10%. Sample treatment: some 19 received Ad26.COV2.S at low or high dose, single or two shots; 5 received placebo; per-sample allocation not given. Sampling happened 63 days after the first vaccine or placebo injection. It was Wuhan-strain SARS-CoV-2 spike that the Ad26 vaccine vector expressed. This rearrangement joins TRBV3-1 (or the pseudogene TRBV3-2) to TRBJ2-1, with D maybe TRBD1 (6 bases). This clonotype was sampled from a person between 18 and 59 years old who received the Ad26.COV2.S COVID-19 vaccine or a placebo. Sequences were derived from peripheral blood, sampled in a trial of Ad26.COV2.S vaccine versus placebo. CDR3 coding DNA: TGTGCCAGCAGCCAAGAGGGGGCTGGTGAGCAGTTCTTC. Translated, it gives CASSQEGAGEQFF.